The T cell receptor (beta chain) described here comes from a study (dated by TCRdb to about 2016). Relative to germline, V is missing 1 base and J is missing 5 bases, with 5 bases of the junction outside any gene match. CDR1 and CDR2, per the germline V gene (reference sequence), are DFQATT and SNEGSKA. Inclusive of the bounding cysteine and phenylalanine, the CDR3 is 15 residues long. Here the CDR3 DNA is all that survives: 45 bases in frame from base 1. This clonotype has at least ten counts. The antigen it recognizes is unknown. Per-base qualities were not stored, and no clone one base away is much larger. Library creation used RT-PCR. Reads for this sample came from an Illumina MiSeq. TCRdb's own reprocessing of the public reads used fastp at Q25 and MiXCR and kept productive beta chains. Each record represents a unique CDR3 protein, reported with the most common genes and DNA among its rows. The sample table contains about 700,000 distinct CDR3 sequences; only one count was recorded for 12% to 15% of them. The top ten clonotypes cover 3.6% of the sample.

This receptor was obtained from a female donor in good health, serving as a healthy control. Sequenced: memory CD4+ T cells from blood. The rearrangement combines TRBV20-1 with TRBJ2-3, with 11 middle bases fitting TRBD2. The sequenced DNA is TGCAGTGCTAGAGTAGCGGGGGGGCGGAGAGATACGCAGTATTTT. This codes for CSARVAGGRRDTQYF.